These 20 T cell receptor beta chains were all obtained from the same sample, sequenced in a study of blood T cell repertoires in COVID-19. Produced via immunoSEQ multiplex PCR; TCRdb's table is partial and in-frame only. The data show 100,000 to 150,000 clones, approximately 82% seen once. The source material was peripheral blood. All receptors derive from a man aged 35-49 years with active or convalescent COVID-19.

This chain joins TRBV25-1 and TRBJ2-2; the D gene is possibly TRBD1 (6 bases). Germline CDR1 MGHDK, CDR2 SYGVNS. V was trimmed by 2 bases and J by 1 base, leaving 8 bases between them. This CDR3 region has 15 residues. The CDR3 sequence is CASSETGLNTGELFF. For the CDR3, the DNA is TGTGCCAGCAGTGAAACAGGGCTGAACACCGGGGAGCTGTTTTTT.

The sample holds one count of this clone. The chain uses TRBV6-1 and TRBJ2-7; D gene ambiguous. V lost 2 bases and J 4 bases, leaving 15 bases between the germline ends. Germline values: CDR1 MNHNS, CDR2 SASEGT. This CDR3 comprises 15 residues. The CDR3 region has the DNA TGTGCCAGCAGTGAACGTGGTTCGACAAAGTACGAGCAGTACTTC. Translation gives CASSERGSTKYEQYF.

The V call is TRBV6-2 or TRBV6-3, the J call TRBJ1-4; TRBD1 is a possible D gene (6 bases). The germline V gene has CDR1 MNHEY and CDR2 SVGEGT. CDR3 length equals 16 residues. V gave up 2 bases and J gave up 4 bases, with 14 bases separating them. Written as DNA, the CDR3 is TGTGCCAGCAGTTACACCCGGACAGCGAGTAATGAAAAACTGTTTTTT. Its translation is CASSYTRTASNEKLFF.

The CDR3 here is CASSASNYGYTF. The CDR3 DNA follows: TGCGCCAGCAGCGCGAGTAACTATGGCTACACCTTC. The rearrangement links TRBV5-1 to TRBJ1-2; D gene uncertain. The CDR3 runs to 12 residues. Trimming stripped 4 bases from V and 1 base from J, with 5 bases between. Looked up from germline, CDR1 is SGHRS and CDR2 is YFSETQ.

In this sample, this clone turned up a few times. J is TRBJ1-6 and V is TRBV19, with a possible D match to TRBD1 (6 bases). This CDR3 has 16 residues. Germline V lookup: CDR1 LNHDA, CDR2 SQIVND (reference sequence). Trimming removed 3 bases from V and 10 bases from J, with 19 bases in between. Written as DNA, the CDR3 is TGTGCCAGTAGTATTGGTAAAGGACAGCTGTTATCACCCCTCCACTTT. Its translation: CASSIGKGQLLSPLHF. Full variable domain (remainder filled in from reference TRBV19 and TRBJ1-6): DGGITQSPKYLFRKEGQNVTLSCEQNLNHDAMYWYRQDPGQGLRLIYYSQIVNDFQKGDIAEGYSVSREKKESFPLTVTSAQKNPTAFYLCASSIGKGQLLSPLHFGNGTRLTVT.

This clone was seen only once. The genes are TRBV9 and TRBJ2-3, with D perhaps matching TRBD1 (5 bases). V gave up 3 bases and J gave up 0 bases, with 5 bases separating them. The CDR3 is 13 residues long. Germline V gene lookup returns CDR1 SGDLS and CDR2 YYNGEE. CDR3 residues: CASSEGSTDTQYF. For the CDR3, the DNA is TGTGCCAGCAGCGAGGGGAGCACAGATACGCAGTATTTT. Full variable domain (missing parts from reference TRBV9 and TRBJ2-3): DSGVTQTPKHLITATGQRVTLRCSPRSGDLSVYWYQQSLDQGLQFLIQYYNGEERAKGNILERFSAQQFPDLHSELNLSSLELGDSALYFCASSEGSTDTQYFGPGTRLTVL.

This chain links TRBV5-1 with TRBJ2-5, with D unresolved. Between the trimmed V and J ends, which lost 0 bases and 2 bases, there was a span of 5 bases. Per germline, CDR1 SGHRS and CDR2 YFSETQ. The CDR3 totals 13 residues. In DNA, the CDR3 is TGCGCCAGCAGCTTGGATTTACAAGAGACCCAGTACTTC. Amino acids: CASSLDLQETQYF.

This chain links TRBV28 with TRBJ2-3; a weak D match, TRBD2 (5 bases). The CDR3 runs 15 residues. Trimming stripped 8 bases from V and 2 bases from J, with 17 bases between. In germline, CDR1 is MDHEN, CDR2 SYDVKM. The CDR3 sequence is CASGWAAGFTDTQYF. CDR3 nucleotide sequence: TGTGCCAGCGGGTGGGCCGCGGGTTTCACAGATACGCAGTATTTT.

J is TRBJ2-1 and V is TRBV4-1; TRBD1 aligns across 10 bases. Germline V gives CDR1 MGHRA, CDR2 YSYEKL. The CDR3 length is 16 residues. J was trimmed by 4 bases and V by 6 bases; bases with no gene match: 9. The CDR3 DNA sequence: TGCGCCAGCAGAACCGCCGGGACAGGGGTTTACAATGAGCAGTTCTTC. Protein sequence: CASRTAGTGVYNEQFF.

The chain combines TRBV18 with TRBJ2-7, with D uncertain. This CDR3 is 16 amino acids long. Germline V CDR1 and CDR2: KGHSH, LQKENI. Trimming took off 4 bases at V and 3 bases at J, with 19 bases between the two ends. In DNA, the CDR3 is TGTGCCAGCTCACAGTCCGGCCACAGTGATAGCTACGAGCAGTACTTC. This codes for CASSQSGHSDSYEQYF.

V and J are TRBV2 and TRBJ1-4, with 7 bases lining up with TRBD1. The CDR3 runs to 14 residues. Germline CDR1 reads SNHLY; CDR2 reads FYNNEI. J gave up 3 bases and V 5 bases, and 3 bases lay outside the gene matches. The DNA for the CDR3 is TGTGCCAGCAGTACAGGGGTTCCTAATGAAAAACTGTTTTTT. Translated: CASSTGVPNEKLFF.

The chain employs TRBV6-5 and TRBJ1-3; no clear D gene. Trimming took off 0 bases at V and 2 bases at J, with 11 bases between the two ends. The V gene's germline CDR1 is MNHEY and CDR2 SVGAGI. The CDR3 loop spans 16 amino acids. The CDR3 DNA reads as TGTGCCAGCAGTTACTCTACGGGAATGGCTGGAAACACCATATATTTT. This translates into CASSYSTGMAGNTIYF.

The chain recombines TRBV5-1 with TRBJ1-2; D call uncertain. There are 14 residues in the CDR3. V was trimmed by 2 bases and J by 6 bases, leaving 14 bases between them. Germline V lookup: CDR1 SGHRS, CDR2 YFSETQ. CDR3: CASSFTRASDGYTF. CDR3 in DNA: TGCGCCAGCAGCTTCACGAGGGCTTCTGATGGCTACACCTTC.

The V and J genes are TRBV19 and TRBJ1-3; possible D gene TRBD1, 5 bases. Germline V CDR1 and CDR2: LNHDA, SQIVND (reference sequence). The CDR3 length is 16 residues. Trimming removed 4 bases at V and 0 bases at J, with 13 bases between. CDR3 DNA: TGTGCCAGTAGTACCCCCGGGGGTAGCTCTGGAAACACCATATATTTT. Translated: CASSTPGGSSGNTIYF. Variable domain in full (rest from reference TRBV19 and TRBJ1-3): DGGITQSPKYLFRKEGQNVTLSCEQNLNHDAMYWYRQDPGQGLRLIYYSQIVNDFQKGDIAEGYSVSREKKESFPLTVTSAQKNPTAFYLCASSTPGGSSGNTIYFGEGSWLTVV.

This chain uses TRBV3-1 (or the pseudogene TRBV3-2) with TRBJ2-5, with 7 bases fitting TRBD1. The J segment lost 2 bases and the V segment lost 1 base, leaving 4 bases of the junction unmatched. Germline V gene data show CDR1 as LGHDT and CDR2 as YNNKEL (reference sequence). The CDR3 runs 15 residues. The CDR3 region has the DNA TGTGCCAGCAGCCAAGGGTCCAGGGGGCAAGAGACCCAGTACTTC. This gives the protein CASSQGSRGQETQYF.

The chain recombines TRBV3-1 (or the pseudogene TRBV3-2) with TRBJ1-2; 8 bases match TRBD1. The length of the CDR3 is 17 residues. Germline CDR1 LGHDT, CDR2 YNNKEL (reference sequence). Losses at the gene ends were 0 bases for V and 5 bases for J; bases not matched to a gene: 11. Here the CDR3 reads CASSQEGAQGVTYGYTF. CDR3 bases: TGTGCCAGCAGCCAAGAAGGGGCACAGGGGGTTACGTATGGCTACACCTTC.

As DNA, the CDR3 is TGTGCCAGCAGTTCCTATAAGACAGGGTACACTGAAGCTTTCTTT. This encodes CASSSYKTGYTEAFF. V and J are TRBV6-5 and TRBJ1-1; TRBD1 agrees at 7 bases. Germline lookup yields CDR1 MNHEY and CDR2 SVGAGI. V shed 4 bases and J 3 bases; nucleotides not matched to a gene: 8. The CDR3 is 15 amino acids.

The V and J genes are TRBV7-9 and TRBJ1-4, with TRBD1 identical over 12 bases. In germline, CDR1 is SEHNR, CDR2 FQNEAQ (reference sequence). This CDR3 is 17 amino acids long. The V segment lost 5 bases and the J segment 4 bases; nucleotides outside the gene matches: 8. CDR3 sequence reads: CASSKQGQGASNEKLFF. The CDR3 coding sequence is TGTGCCAGCAGCAAGCAGGGACAGGGGGCGAGTAATGAAAAACTGTTTTTT. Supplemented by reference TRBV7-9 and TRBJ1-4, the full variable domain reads DTGVSQNPRHKITKRGQNVTFRCDPISEHNRLYWYRQTLGQGPEFLTYFQNEAQLEKSRLLSDRFSAERPKGSFSTLEIQRTEQGDSAMYLCASSKQGQGASNEKLFFGSGTQLSVL.

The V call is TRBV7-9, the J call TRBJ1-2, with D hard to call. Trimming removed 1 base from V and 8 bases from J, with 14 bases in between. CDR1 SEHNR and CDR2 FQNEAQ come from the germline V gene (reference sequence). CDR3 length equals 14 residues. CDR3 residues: CASSLDVMAGGYTF. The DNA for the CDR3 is TGTGCCAGCAGCTTAGACGTAATGGCGGGGGGCTACACCTTC.

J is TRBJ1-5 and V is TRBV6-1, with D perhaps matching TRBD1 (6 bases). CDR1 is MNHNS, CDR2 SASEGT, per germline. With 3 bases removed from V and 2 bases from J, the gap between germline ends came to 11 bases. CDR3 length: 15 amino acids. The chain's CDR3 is CASSDWGPGNQPQHF. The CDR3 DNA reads TGTGCCAGCAGTGATTGGGGGCCGGGCAATCAGCCCCAGCATTTT.